The clone carrying this T cell receptor beta chain was recorded a few times. The sample comes from a study of blood T cell repertoires in COVID-19. In the study overall: Donors in the United States, Italy and Spain gave samples during acute or convalescent COVID-19.

In the original processing: It was from reference gene primer amplification that nucleated cell counts were estimated. Libraries were prepared by immunoSEQ multiplex PCR; TCRdb keeps only in-frame clonotypes and omits some of them. V and J calls and clone size are given by that table; D and trimming were obtained from the DNA. The table shows 350,000 or so clones, with nearly 90% occurring only once. Sample: peripheral blood. This receptor was identified in a man between 18 and 35 years old with active or convalescent COVID-19.

This chain's CDR3 is CASSRTGSGTGKLAGELFF. The CDR3 DNA reads as TGTGCCAGCAGCCGCACTGGTAGTGGGACAGGGAAACTGGCCGGGGAGCTGTTTTTT. The chain has TRBV7-2 and TRBJ2-2; 9 bases match TRBD1. CDR3 length: 19 amino acids. V shed 5 bases, J shed 6 bases, and the junction held 19 bases outside the gene matches. Germline assignment: CDR1 SGHTA and CDR2 FQGNSA.